Listed here are 16 T cell receptor beta chains from one sample, sequenced in a study of response to subunit inactivated influenza vaccine. TCRdb processed the RT-PCR reads anew with MiXCR; each CDR3 protein has one entry. The sample records about 540,000 distinct CDR3 sequences, approximately 20% being singletons. These data also formed part of another study, on T cells expressing NK-cell markers. According to that study: The authors made TCR beta cDNA libraries by 5'RACE template switching. This switching added a universal primer site and UMIs.

This material consisted of CD4+ T cells sorted from PBMCs, taken 12 days after vaccination. These receptors were collected from a man in his fifties or sixties who received an inactivated influenza vaccine.

This clonotype is medium-sized. The chain has TRBV12-3 or TRBV12-4 and TRBJ1-1; 9 bases are a match to TRBD1. The V and J ends lost 6 bases and 11 bases, in that order; junction bases with no gene match: 10. The CDR3 consists of 13 residues. CDR3 residues: CASSSLGQGKAFF. The DNA for the CDR3 is TGTGCCAGCAGCTCCTTAGGACAGGGGAAGGCTTTCTTT.

This chain links TRBV20-1 with TRBJ2-1; 11 bases line up with TRBD2. J was trimmed by 3 bases and V by 2 bases; bases with no gene match: 3. The germline CDR1 and CDR2 sequences are DFQATT and SNEGSKA (reference sequence). CDR3 length equals 15 residues. CDR3 amino acids: CSARLLAGVYNEQFF. The CDR3 DNA reads TGCAGTGCTAGATTACTAGCGGGAGTCTACAATGAGCAGTTCTTC.

This clonotype turned up a few times. The rearrangement uses TRBV29-1 and TRBJ2-5; the D is unclear. Germline lookup yields CDR1 SQVTM and CDR2 ANQGSEA. CDR3 length: 12 amino acids. Trimming removed 0 bases from V and 1 base from J, with 3 bases in between. For the CDR3, the DNA is TGCAGCGTTGAAGAGGTCCAAGAGACCCAGTACTTC. It encodes CSVEEVQETQYF.

A few counts support this clonotype. This sequence joins TRBV29-1 and TRBJ1-4; 9 bases align to TRBD1. In germline, CDR1 is SQVTM, CDR2 ANQGSEA. The CDR3 runs to 16 residues. Germline trimming cut 4 bases from V and 1 base from J; bases unmatched to any gene: 7. The CDR3 is CSVGTGTGLTNEKLFF. DNA of the CDR3: TGCAGCGTTGGAACCGGGACAGGGTTAACTAATGAAAAACTGTTTTTT.

The genes are TRBV2 and TRBJ2-1; D ambiguous. The CDR3 length is 13 residues. Trimming removed 6 bases at V and 9 bases at J, with 15 bases between. The germline gives CDR1 SNHLY, CDR2 FYNNEI. This CDR3 reads CASSDRHGGEQFF. DNA of the CDR3: TGTGCCAGCAGCGACCGACACGGCGGTGAGCAGTTCTTC.

V is TRBV7-2 and J is TRBJ2-3; weak D call: TRBD1 (6 bases). The CDR3 runs to 15 residues. The germline V and J ends were trimmed by 0 bases and 6 bases, with 13 bases remaining between them. Germline CDR1 is SGHTA and CDR2 is FQGNSA. The CDR3 DNA is TGTGCCAGCAGCTTAGCAGGGGGATGGCAGGATACGCAGTATTTT. The encoded protein is CASSLAGGWQDTQYF.

The chain employs TRBV24-1 and TRBJ2-3; 7 bases are a match to TRBD2. The CDR3 spans 14 residues. Germline lookup yields CDR1 KGHDR and CDR2 SFDVKD. V lost 9 bases and J lost 2; bases outside the gene matches: 7. The CDR3 DNA reads TGTGCCACCTCTCAACGGGGGGACACAGATACGCAGTATTTT. Protein product: CATSQRGDTDTQYF.

The rearrangement joins TRBV12-3 or TRBV12-4 to TRBJ2-1; D is unclear. Trimming took 4 bases from V and 10 from J, leaving 11 bases between them. This CDR3 spans 12 amino acids. The CDR3 is CASSSRLVEQFF. CDR3 sequence (DNA): TGTGCCAGCAGTTCTCGACTGGTAGAGCAGTTCTTC.

This clonotype was seen a few times. The genes are TRBV7-9 and TRBJ2-3; D is unresolved. CDR1 and CDR2 (germline): SEHNR, FQNEAQ (reference sequence). Trimming took off 7 bases at V and 2 bases at J, with 10 bases between the two ends. This CDR3 is 13 amino acids long. The CDR3 is CASNLSPTDTQYF. The CDR3 DNA reads TGTGCCAGCAACCTCTCCCCCACAGATACGCAGTATTTT.

The genes are TRBV12-3 or TRBV12-4 and TRBJ2-1, with TRBD2 matching 7 bases. This CDR3 spans 14 amino acids. J was trimmed by 5 bases and V by 6 bases; bases with no gene match: 7. The CDR3 region is CASRQRDTNNEQFF. DNA of the CDR3: TGTGCCAGCAGGCAGCGGGATACTAACAATGAGCAGTTCTTC.

In this sample, this clonotype turned up a few times. The chain couples TRBV5-1 to TRBJ2-5; weak D call: TRBD1 (6 bases). Between the trimmed V and J ends, which lost 7 bases and 5 bases, there was a span of 15 bases. The germline V gene encodes CDR1 SGHRS and CDR2 YFSETQ. The CDR3 runs to 13 residues. CDR3 coding DNA: TGCGCCAGCGCTCCCGGACAGTGGGAGACCCAGTACTTC. Protein sequence: CASAPGQWETQYF.

This clonotype showed up just a few times. The CDR3 loop reads CASSVVPSGNPDTQYF. The CDR3 nucleotides are TGTGCCAGCAGCGTAGTCCCTAGCGGGAACCCAGATACGCAGTATTTT. The chain is built from TRBV9 and TRBJ2-3; 9 bases agree with TRBD2. Unmatched junction bases numbered 6, after V lost 0 bases and J lost 4 bases. The CDR3 contains 16 residues. Per the germline V gene, CDR1 is SGDLS and CDR2 is YYNGEE.

This chain connects TRBV3-1 to TRBJ1-4, with D unresolved. With 1 base removed from V and 3 bases from J, the gap between germline ends came to 6 bases. The CDR3 runs to 14 residues. Germline CDR1 LGHDT, CDR2 YNNKEL (reference sequence). CDR3 amino acids: CASSQVSSNEKLFF. The CDR3 DNA follows: TGTGCCAGCAGCCAAGTTTCCTCTAATGAAAAACTGTTTTTT.

This clonotype has just a few counts. The rearrangement joins TRBV7-9 to TRBJ2-1; 11 bases fit TRBD2. The germline V gene encodes CDR1 SEHNR and CDR2 FQNEAQ (reference sequence). The ends lost 4 bases at V and 8 bases at J; junction bases unmatched: 7. There are 15 residues in the CDR3. The CDR3 coding sequence is TGTGCCAGCAGCTATACTAGCGGGAGAGTGGATGAGCAGTTCTTC. It yields the protein CASSYTSGRVDEQFF.

Only a few counts were recorded for this clonotype. V gene TRBV12-3 or TRBV12-4 combines with J gene TRBJ2-6; D is unresolved. The CDR3 contains 15 residues. Trimming stripped 5 bases from V and 1 base from J, with 9 bases between. The CDR3 spells CASSLGPSGANVLTF. CDR3 nucleotides: TGTGCCAGCAGTCTAGGACCGTCTGGGGCCAACGTCCTGACTTTC.

The count of this clonotype is one. The rearrangement uses TRBV3-1 and TRBJ1-1, with D uncertain. With 5 bases removed from V and 10 bases from J, the gap between germline ends came to 11 bases. Germline V gene data show CDR1 as LGHDT and CDR2 as YNNKEL (reference sequence). The CDR3 loop spans 11 amino acids. The CDR3 nucleotides are TGTGCCAGCAGCTACGAAGGGCTAGCTTTCTTT. Translating gives CASSYEGLAFF. The entire variable domain, with the rest obtained from reference TRBV3-1 and TRBJ1-1, is as follows: DTAVSQTPKYLVTQMGNDKSIKCEQNLGHDTMYWYKQDSKKFLKIMFSYNNKELIINETVPNRFSPKSPDKAHLNLHINSLELGDSAVYFCASSYEGLAFFGQGTRLTVV.